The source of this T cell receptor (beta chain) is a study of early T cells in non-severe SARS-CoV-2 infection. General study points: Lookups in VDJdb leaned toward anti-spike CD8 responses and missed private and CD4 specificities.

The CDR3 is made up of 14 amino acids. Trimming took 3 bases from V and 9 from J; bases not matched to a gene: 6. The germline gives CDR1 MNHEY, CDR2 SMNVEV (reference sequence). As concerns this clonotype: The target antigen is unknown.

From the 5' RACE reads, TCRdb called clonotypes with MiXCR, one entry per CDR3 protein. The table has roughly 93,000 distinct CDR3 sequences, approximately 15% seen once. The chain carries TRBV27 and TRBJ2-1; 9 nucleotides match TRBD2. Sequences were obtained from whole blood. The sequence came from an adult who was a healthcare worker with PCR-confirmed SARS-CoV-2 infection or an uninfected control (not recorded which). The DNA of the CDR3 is TGTGCCAGCAGTTTGGCGGGGGGGCCCGGTGAGCAGTTCTTC. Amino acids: CASSLAGGPGEQFF.